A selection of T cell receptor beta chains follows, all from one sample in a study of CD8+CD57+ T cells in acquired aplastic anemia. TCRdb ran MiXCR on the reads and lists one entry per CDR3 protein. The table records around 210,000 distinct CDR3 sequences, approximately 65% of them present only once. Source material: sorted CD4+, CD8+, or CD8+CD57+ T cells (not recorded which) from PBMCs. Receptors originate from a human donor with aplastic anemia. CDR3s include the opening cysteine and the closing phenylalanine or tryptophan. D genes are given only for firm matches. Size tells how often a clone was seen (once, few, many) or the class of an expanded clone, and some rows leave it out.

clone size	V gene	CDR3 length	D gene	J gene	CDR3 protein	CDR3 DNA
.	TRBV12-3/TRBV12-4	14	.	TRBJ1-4	CASSSHGSGEKLFF	TGTGCCAGCAGTTCGCACGGATCGGGTGAAAAACTGTTTTTT
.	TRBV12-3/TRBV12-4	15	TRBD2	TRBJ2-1	CASSFGLAGVNEQFF	TGTGCCAGCAGTTTCGGCCTAGCGGGGGTCAATGAGCAGTTCTTC
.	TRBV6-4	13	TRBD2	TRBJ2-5	CASSEGLRETQYF	TGTGCCAGCAGCGAGGGACTAAGAGAGACCCAGTACTTC
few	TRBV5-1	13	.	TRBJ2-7	CASSLLGAYEQYF	TGTGCCAGCAGCTTACTGGGAGCCTACGAGCAGTACTTC
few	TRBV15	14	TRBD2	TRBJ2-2	CATSISGSSGELFF	TGTGCCACCAGCATTAGCGGGTCCTCCGGGGAGCTGTTTTTT
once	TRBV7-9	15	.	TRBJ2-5	CASSQGEGGQETQYF	TGTGCCAGCAGCCAAGGGGAAGGGGGTCAAGAGACCCAGTACTTC
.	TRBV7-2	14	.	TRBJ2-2	CASISGLYTGELFF	TGTGCCAGCATCTCAGGACTGTACACCGGGGAGCTGTTTTTT
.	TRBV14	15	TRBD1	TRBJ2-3	CASSQLRQGADTQYF	TGTGCCAGCAGCCAACTCCGACAGGGGGCAGATACGCAGTATTTT
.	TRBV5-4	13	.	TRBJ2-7	CASSPDPSYEQYF	TGTGCCAGCAGCCCAGACCCTTCCTACGAGCAGTACTTC
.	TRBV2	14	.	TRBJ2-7	CASSEVPRGYEQYF	TGTGCCAGCAGTGAAGTTCCCAGGGGTTACGAGCAGTACTTC
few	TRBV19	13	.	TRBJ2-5	CASRRTDKETQYF	TGTGCCAGTAGACGGACAGACAAAGAGACCCAGTACTTC
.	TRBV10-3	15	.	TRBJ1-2	CAIKEGPGQDYGYTF	TGTGCCATCAAAGAAGGCCCGGGGCAGGACTATGGCTACACCTTC
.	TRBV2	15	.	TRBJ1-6	CASRGRLGRDSPLHF	TGTGCCAGCAGGGGACGATTGGGGCGGGATTCACCCCTCCACTTT
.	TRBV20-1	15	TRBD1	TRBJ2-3	CSGRPRDRGADTQYF	TGCAGTGGCAGACCCCGGGACAGGGGGGCAGATACGCAGTATTTT
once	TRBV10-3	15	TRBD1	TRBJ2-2	CAIGEPGGRTGELFF	TGTGCCATCGGAGAGCCAGGGGGCCGAACCGGGGAGCTGTTTTTT
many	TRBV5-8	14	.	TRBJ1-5	CASSLEAADQPQHF	TGTGCCAGCAGCTTGGAGGCAGCAGATCAGCCCCAGCATTTT
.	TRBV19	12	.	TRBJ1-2	CASTRTGYGYTF	TGTGCCAGTACCAGGACGGGCTATGGCTACACCTTC
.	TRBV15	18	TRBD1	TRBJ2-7	CATSSSRSGQGFYYEQYF	TGTGCCACCAGCAGCTCCAGGTCGGGACAGGGATTCTACTACGAGCAGTACTTC
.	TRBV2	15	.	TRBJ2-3	CASSELAISTDTQYF	TGTGCCAGCAGTGAGCTAGCGATTAGCACAGATACGCAGTATTTT
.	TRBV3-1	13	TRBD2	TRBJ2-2	CASTRLAGGELFF	TGTGCCAGCACCCGACTAGCTGGTGGGGAGCTGTTTTTT
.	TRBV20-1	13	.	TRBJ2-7	CSTGVGGYNEQYF	TGCAGTACAGGGGTGGGGGGTTACAATGAGCAGTACTTC
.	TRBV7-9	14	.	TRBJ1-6	CASSLESGGSPLHF	TGTGCCAGCAGCTTAGAGTCGGGTGGTTCACCCCTCCACTTT
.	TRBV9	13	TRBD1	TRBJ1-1	CASTAQGGTEAFF	TGTGCCAGCACCGCCCAGGGGGGCACTGAAGCTTTCTTT
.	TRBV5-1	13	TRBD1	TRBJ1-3	CASGQGSGNTIYF	TGCGCCAGCGGACAGGGCTCTGGAAACACCATATATTTT
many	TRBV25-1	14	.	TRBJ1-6	CASSASGINSPLHF	TGTGCCAGCAGTGCGTCAGGGATAAATTCACCCCTCCACTTT
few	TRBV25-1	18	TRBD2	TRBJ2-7	CASSEFPRWGGEIYEQYF	TGTGCCAGCAGTGAATTCCCCCGTTGGGGAGGGGAAATCTACGAGCAGTACTTC
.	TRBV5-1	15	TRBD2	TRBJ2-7	CASSPGLAVSYEQYF	TGCGCCAGCAGCCCGGGACTAGCGGTCTCCTACGAGCAGTACTTC
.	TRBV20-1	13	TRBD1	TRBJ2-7	CSAIRTGHSGQYF	TGCAGTGCTATCCGGACAGGCCATTCCGGGCAGTACTTC
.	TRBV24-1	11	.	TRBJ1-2	CATAGDYGYTF	TGTGCCACCGCAGGTGACTATGGCTACACCTTC
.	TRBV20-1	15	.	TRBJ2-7	CSARSGTSSSYEQYF	TGCAGTGCTAGGTCCGGGACGTCGAGCTCCTACGAGCAGTACTTC
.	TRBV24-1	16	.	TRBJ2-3	CATSALPYTSTDTQYF	TGTGCCACCAGTGCTCTGCCCTATACTAGCACAGATACGCAGTATTTT
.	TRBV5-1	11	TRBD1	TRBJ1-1	CASSFGQGAFF	TGCGCCAGCAGCTTTGGACAGGGTGCTTTCTTT
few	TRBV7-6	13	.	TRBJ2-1	CASSPAPGPEQFF	TGTGCCAGCAGCCCGGCTCCCGGGCCTGAGCAGTTCTTC